This passage covers 32 T cell receptor beta chains from one sample sequenced in a study of T cells in Graves' hyperthyroidism and ophthalmopathy. Regions amplified from RNA transcripts were the TCR beta CDR3 regions. In the first-round RT-PCR of the TCR CDR3, the HTBI primer set was used. TCRdb analysed the multiplex PCR reads with MiXCR anew, one entry per CDR3 protein. Of fewer than 350,000 distinct CDR3 sequences listed, over 15% are singletons. The sequenced sample was blood. These TCRs come from a woman aged 40 to 50 with Graves' ophthalmopathy.

The table lists this clonotype with a count of one. The conserved final phenylalanine or tryptophan is absent from the CDR3, which likely points to a read error. The chain couples TRBV12-3 or TRBV12-4 to TRBJ2-7, with 9 bases matching TRBD1. The CDR3 has 14 residues. V shed 6 bases and J 3 bases; nucleotides not matched to a gene: 6. The CDR3 is CASSPVTGGYEQYS. CDR3 nucleotides: TGTGCCAGCAGCCCAGTGACAGGGGGCTACGAGCAGTACTCC.

Remarks on this clonotype: Sequence at one end of the junction differs from germline and may be a read error. The V gene is TRBV30, the J gene TRBJ1-1, with TRBD1 matching 7 bases. The CDR3 loop spans 14 amino acids. Germline CDR1 GTSNPN, CDR2 SVGIG (reference sequence). The CDR3 here is CAWSNLNRGTEAFF. DNA for the CDR3: TGTGCCTGGAGTAACCTGAACAGGGGTACTGAAGCCTTCTTT.

This clonotype appeared many times. The J gene is TRBJ2-5, the V gene TRBV12-3 or TRBV12-4, with 10 bases identical to TRBD2. This CDR3 is built from 16 residues. V lost 6 bases and J lost 0; bases outside the gene matches: 7. The CDR3 bases are TGTGCCAGCAGCCCCGGACTAGCGGTCTACCAAGAGACCCAGTACTTC. Translation gives CASSPGLAVYQETQYF.

This clonotype was seen at least ten times. The chain employs TRBV30 and TRBJ1-2, with 7 bases identical to TRBD1. In germline, CDR1 is GTSNPN, CDR2 SVGIG (reference sequence). The V gene end was trimmed by 0 bases and the J gene end by 7 bases; junction bases not matched to a gene: 8. The CDR3 runs to 14 residues. The CDR3: CAWSVAGGSSGYTF. CDR3 nucleotides: TGTGCCTGGAGTGTCGCAGGGGGTAGCTCTGGCTACACCTTC. The variable domain in full, completed from reference TRBV30 and TRBJ1-2, reads SQTIHQWPATLVQPVGSPLSLECTVEGTSNPNLYWYRQAAGRGLQLLFYSVGIGQISSEVPQNLSASRPQDRQFILSSKKLLLSDSGFYLCAWSVAGGSSGYTFGSGTRLTVV.

This clonotype showed up just a few times. The chain uses TRBV3-1 and TRBJ1-1; weak D call: TRBD1 (6 bases). This CDR3 region has 14 residues. V lost 4 bases to trimming and J lost 11 bases, with 20 bases between them. The germline V gene encodes CDR1 LGHDT and CDR2 YNNKEL (reference sequence). The CDR3 DNA is TGTGCCAGCAGCCCCCAGGGGCAGGGGTCGGGGGCTTTCTTT. Amino acid sequence: CASSPQGQGSGAFF.

At least ten counts were recorded for this clonotype. A much larger clone differs from this one at a single base, so this may be a read error. The V call is TRBV6-1, the J call TRBJ1-2, with D hard to call. V lost 7 bases and J 0 bases, leaving 18 bases between the germline ends. Looked up from germline, CDR1 is MNHNS and CDR2 is SASEGT. The CDR3 extends over 16 amino acids. The CDR3 here is CASTLNPHSANYGYTF. DNA for the CDR3: TGTGCCAGCACCCTTAATCCCCACAGCGCTAACTATGGCTACACCTTC.

There are many counts of this clonotype. V gene TRBV29-1 combines with J gene TRBJ2-5, with 8 bases identical to TRBD1. The CDR3 runs to 13 residues. J was trimmed by 5 bases and V by 4 bases; bases with no gene match: 6. The germline V gene encodes CDR1 SQVTM and CDR2 ANQGSEA. The CDR3 loop reads CSVAGGAGETQYF. CDR3 DNA sequence: TGCAGCGTTGCAGGGGGCGCGGGGGAGACCCAGTACTTC.

The gene calls are TRBV5-2 and TRBJ1-1; the D call of TRBD1 is as the table states it, not checked on the DNA. TRBV5-2 is given as a pseudogene. The CDR3 has 15 residues. The CDR3 here is CASNRNTDSNTEAFF. The DNA for the CDR3 is TGTGCCAGCAACCGCAACACGGACAGCAACACTGAAGCTTTCTTT.

This clonotype was picked up many times. The chain recombines TRBV28 with TRBJ1-6; D is undetermined. Per the germline V gene, CDR1 is MDHEN and CDR2 is SYDVKM. V gave up 2 bases and J gave up 0 bases, with 5 bases separating them. The CDR3 loop spans 15 amino acids. Here the CDR3 reads CASSLLSSYNSPLHF. The CDR3 DNA is TGTGCCAGCAGTTTACTAAGCTCCTATAATTCACCCCTCCACTTT.

This clonotype was seen repeatedly, ten times or more. In DNA form, the CDR3 reads TGCAGTGCTAGTCGGCCTACTAGCGGGAACCAAGAGACCCAGTACTTC. Its translation: CSASRPTSGNQETQYF. The V call is TRBV20-1, the J call TRBJ2-5, with 10 bases fitting TRBD2. Germline trimming cut 3 bases from V and 0 bases from J; bases unmatched to any gene: 7. This CDR3 is built from 16 residues. The V gene's germline CDR1 is DFQATT and CDR2 SNEGSKA (reference sequence).

This clonotype was seen repeatedly, ten times or more. V is TRBV7-2 and J is TRBJ2-6; TRBD1 or TRBD2 may be the D gene (5 bases each). The CDR3 length is 15 residues. V shed 8 bases and J shed 0 bases, with 11 bases lying between them. Germline-derived CDR1 and CDR2 are SGHTA and FQGNSA. DNA for the CDR3: TGTGCCAGCCGGGGCTTCTCCTCTGGGGCCAACGTCCTGACTTTC. Residues: CASRGFSSGANVLTF.

This clonotype occurred many times. The rearrangement joins TRBV10-2 to TRBJ2-5, with TRBD1 identical over 8 bases. With 8 bases clipped from V and 6 bases from J, the junction kept 8 bases outside the gene matches. In germline, CDR1 is WSHSY, CDR2 SAAADI. The CDR3 has 13 residues. The CDR3 bases are TGCGCCAGCGGCCCAACAGGGGGGAAGACCCAGTACTTC. This gives the protein CASGPTGGKTQYF.

The J gene is TRBJ1-4, the V gene TRBV5-4; the match to TRBD1 covers 10 bases. The CDR3 has 14 residues. Trimming removed 0 bases from V and 11 bases from J; junction bases left unmatched: 4. The germline gives CDR1 SGHNT, CDR2 YYREEE (reference sequence). CDR3 in DNA: TGTGCCAGCAGCTTGGGACAGGGGGCAGGGAAACTGTTTTTT. It yields the protein CASSLGQGAGKLFF. The full variable domain, in which reference TRBV5-4 and TRBJ1-4 provide the parts outside the CDR3, is ETGVTQSPTHLIKTRGQQVTLRCSSQSGHNTVSWYQQALGQGPQFIFQYYREEENGRGNFPPRFSGLQFPNYSSELNVNALELDDSALYLCASSLGQGAGKLFFGSGTQLSVL.

This clonotype was seen ten or more times. The rearrangement joins TRBV12-3 or TRBV12-4 to TRBJ2-2; the match to TRBD2 covers 11 bases. After removal of 7 bases from V and 0 bases from J, the junction contained 10 bases not matched to a gene. This CDR3 comprises 18 residues. The CDR3 sequence: CASTQPTSGIANTGELFF. The CDR3, as DNA: TGTGCCAGCACCCAACCGACTAGCGGGATCGCGAACACCGGGGAGCTGTTTTTT.

This clonotype has ten or more counts. The chain has TRBV2 and TRBJ1-5; 7 bases line up with TRBD1. Trimming cost V 6 bases and J 3 bases; bases outside gene matches: 17. This CDR3 has 18 residues. Looked up from germline, CDR1 is SNHLY and CDR2 is FYNNEI. CDR3 region: CASRRDRPKVANNQPQHF. The DNA for the CDR3 is TGTGCCAGCAGGCGGGACAGACCTAAAGTCGCTAACAATCAGCCCCAGCATTTT.

There are many counts of this clonotype. V usage is TRBV12-3 or TRBV12-4 and J usage is TRBJ1-1; a weak D match, TRBD1 (6 bases). The CDR3 spans 14 residues. Deletions cut 8 bases from V and 1 base from J, with 14 bases between. The CDR3 here is CASLERGKNTEAFF. The DNA of the CDR3 is TGTGCCAGCTTGGAAAGGGGGAAGAACACTGAAGCTTTCTTT.

The V call is TRBV6-2 or TRBV6-3, the J call TRBJ2-5; either TRBD1 or TRBD2 may fit D (5 bases each). V shed 0 bases and J shed 5 bases, with 16 bases lying between them. CDR1 is MNHEY and CDR2 is SVGEGT in the germline V gene. CDR3 size: 16 residues. The CDR3 protein is CASSYSTVRWDETQYF. The CDR3 DNA reads TGTGCCAGCAGTTACTCGACCGTGAGGTGGGACGAGACCCAGTACTTC.

This clonotype showed up many times. This chain connects TRBV19 to TRBJ1-2; perhaps TRBD1 as D (5 bases). CDR1 is LNHDA, CDR2 SQIVND, per germline (reference sequence). The CDR3 extends over 15 amino acids. V was shortened by 5 bases and J by 4 bases, with 17 bases between the two germline ends. CDR3 bases: TGTGCCAGTAGTGGGGGGTCAGGACTGACCTATGGCTACACCTTC. Translating it yields CASSGGSGLTYGYTF.

This clonotype was seen just once. This sequence may be a read error, since a much larger clone differs from it by one base. V usage is TRBV24-1 and J usage is TRBJ2-7, with D hard to call. The CDR3 has 15 residues. Germline V gene sequence: CDR1 KGHDR, CDR2 SFDVKD. In DNA form, the CDR3 reads TGTGCCACCAGAACTGCCGGGCCGAGCTCCTACGGGCAGTACTTC. It codes for CATRTAGPSSYGQYF.

The gene calls are TRBV29-1 and TRBJ1-2; D unclear. This CDR3 comprises 15 residues. V was pared by 0 bases and J by 4 bases, with 15 bases between. Germline CDR1 reads SQVTM; CDR2 reads ANQGSEA. This chain's CDR3 is CSVEDPDVTGYGYTF. CDR3 sequence (DNA): TGCAGCGTTGAAGACCCGGACGTAACGGGCTATGGCTACACCTTC.

Remarks on this clonotype: Just one base apart from a much larger clone, this may be a read error. The final CDR3 position lacks the conserved phenylalanine or tryptophan, pointing to a likely read error. V gene TRBV7-3 combines with J gene TRBJ2-7; D not resolved. The germline V and J ends were trimmed by 2 bases and 6 bases, with 11 bases remaining between them. This CDR3 has 13 amino acids. The germline V gene has CDR1 SGHTA and CDR2 FQGTGA. The CDR3, as DNA: TGTGCCAGCAGCTTAGAGTGGGGTGGCGAGCAGTACTCC. This sequence encodes CASSLEWGGEQYS.

This clonotype was observed at least ten times. In DNA form, the CDR3 reads TGTGCCACGTCGTCATTTAGGGACACAACCTACGAGCAGTACTTC. Residues: CATSSFRDTTYEQYF. J is TRBJ2-7 and V is TRBV6-5, with a possible D match to TRBD1 (6 bases). CDR3 length: 15 amino acids. V was shortened by 10 bases and J by 2 bases, with 21 bases between the two germline ends. Germline V CDR1 and CDR2: MNHEY, SVGAGI.

Ten or more counts support this clonotype. The V call is TRBV4-1, the J call TRBJ1-2; D is uncertain. V lost 3 bases and J lost 0, with 20 bases in between. CDR3 size: 18 residues. Germline-derived CDR1 and CDR2 are MGHRA and YSYEKL. CDR3 region: CASSQTLTLTFTNYGYTF. In nucleotides, the CDR3 is TGCGCCAGCAGCCAGACACTAACACTAACCTTTACTAACTATGGCTACACCTTC.

The rearrangement joins TRBV2 to TRBJ2-7; 12 nucleotides agree with TRBD2. This CDR3 is built from 15 residues. V shed 10 bases and J 5 bases; nucleotides not matched to a gene: 12. The V gene's germline CDR1 is SNHLY and CDR2 FYNNEI. The CDR3 is CATVLAGGRRHEQYF. CDR3 DNA: TGTGCCACCGTTCTAGCGGGAGGGCGGCGCCACGAGCAGTACTTC.

This clonotype was seen at least ten times. The chain has TRBV29-1 and TRBJ1-2; D perhaps matches TRBD1 (6 bases). With 2 bases removed from V and 10 bases from J, the gap between germline ends came to 17 bases. Germline V gene data show CDR1 as SQVTM and CDR2 as ANQGSEA. This CDR3 spans 13 amino acids. The DNA for the CDR3 is TGCAGCGTTGAAAGGGACACCAGAGGTTCCTACACCTTC. Protein: CSVERDTRGSYTF.

This clonotype was counted many times. The chain couples TRBV29-1 to TRBJ1-2, with TRBD1 as a possible D gene (6 bases). V was cut by 4 bases and J by 6 bases, with 12 bases left in between. Germline V gene data show CDR1 as SQVTM and CDR2 as ANQGSEA. CDR3 length equals 12 residues. The CDR3 loop reads CSVAGGRDGYTF. Written as DNA, the CDR3 is TGCAGCGTTGCGGGGGGCAGGGATGGCTACACCTTC.

This clonotype was picked up many times. This chain joins TRBV20-1 and TRBJ2-5; 9 bases map to TRBD2. The J segment lost 2 bases and the V segment lost 2 bases, leaving 3 bases of the junction unmatched. CDR3 size: 14 residues. CDR1 and CDR2 (germline): DFQATT, SNEGSKA (reference sequence). The CDR3 loop reads CSARLAGTQETQYF. The DNA for the CDR3 is TGCAGTGCTAGACTAGCGGGGACACAAGAGACCCAGTACTTC.

V gene TRBV11-2 combines with J gene TRBJ2-5; possible D gene TRBD1, 8 bases. Germline V gene data show CDR1 as SGHAT and CDR2 as FQNNGV. Trimming pared 3 bases from V and 5 bases from J, leaving 19 bases between. The length of the CDR3 is 16 residues. CDR3 amino acids: CASSLGRTGRGETQYF. For the CDR3, the DNA is TGTGCCAGCAGCTTGGGACGGACAGGGAGGGGGGAGACCCAGTACTTC.

This clonotype was seen ten or more times. V is TRBV10-3 and J is TRBJ1-5, with D possibly being TRBD1 (6 bases). The CDR3 covers 15 residues. Germline V gives CDR1 ENHRY, CDR2 SYGVKD. V was cut by 2 bases and J by 4 bases, with 12 bases left in between. The DNA for the CDR3 is TGTGCCATCAGTGAGACAACAGGGTTAAATCAGCCCCAGCATTTT. Amino acid sequence: CAISETTGLNQPQHF.

The chain joins TRBV28 to TRBJ1-2; 7 nucleotides align to TRBD1. With 10 bases clipped from V and 9 bases from J, the junction kept 5 bases outside the gene matches. The CDR3 is made up of 10 amino acids. Germline V CDR1 and CDR2: MDHEN, SYDVKM. CDR3 in DNA: TGTGCCACCACAGGGGTTAGCTACACCTTC. Protein sequence: CATTGVSYTF.

This sequence joins TRBV7-2 and TRBJ1-2; D is possibly TRBD1 (6 bases). Germline V gene data show CDR1 as SGHTA and CDR2 as FQGNSA. The CDR3 has 14 residues. Trimming cost V 5 bases and J 1 base, with 11 bases left between them. The CDR3 here is CASSPKGVNYGYTF. The CDR3 coding sequence is TGTGCCAGCAGCCCCAAGGGGGTTAACTATGGCTACACCTTC.

This clonotype was detected many times. This chain joins TRBV5-1 and TRBJ1-1; D is perhaps TRBD1 (5 bases). The germline gives CDR1 SGHRS, CDR2 YFSETQ. This CDR3 is 13 amino acids long. V was clipped by 4 bases and J by 7 bases, with 14 bases between them. The CDR3 protein is CASSMGGADEAFF. DNA of the CDR3: TGCGCCAGCAGCATGGGTGGGGCGGATGAAGCTTTCTTT.